These 20 T cell receptor beta chains came from one sample sequenced in a study of T cell responses to AZD1222 COVID-19 vaccine. Measured with immunoSEQ multiplex PCR; TCRdb has only the in-frame clones, and not every one. The table shows 200,000 or so clones, with about 87% occurring only once. The sequencing here drew on peripheral blood, taken on day 0 of MenACWY control vaccination. These receptors originate from an adult in good health.

V is TRBV5-1 and J is TRBJ2-7; 11 bases match TRBD1. Germline trimming cut 4 bases from V and 4 bases from J; bases unmatched to any gene: 10. This CDR3 spans 16 amino acids. Looked up from germline, CDR1 is SGHRS and CDR2 is YFSETQ. This CDR3 reads CASSPFSGQGVYEQYF. The DNA for the CDR3 is TGCGCCAGCAGCCCTTTCTCGGGACAGGGGGTGTACGAGCAGTACTTC.

V gene TRBV11-3 combines with J gene TRBJ2-1; 11 nucleotides agree with TRBD2. This CDR3 comprises 14 residues. J was trimmed by 6 bases and V by 5 bases; bases with no gene match: 3. Germline CDR1 SGHNT, CDR2 YENEEA. The CDR3 coding sequence is TGTGCCAGCAGCCAGGGACTAGCGGTCAATGAGCAGTTCTTC. Its translation: CASSQGLAVNEQFF. Variable domain in full (rest from reference TRBV11-3 and TRBJ2-1): EAGVVQSPRYKIIEKKQPVAFWCNPISGHNTLYWYLQNLGQGPELLIRYENEEAVDDSQLPKDRFSAERLKGVDSTLKIQPAELGDSAVYLCASSQGLAVNEQFFGPGTRLTVL.

The rearrangement uses TRBV27 and TRBJ2-1; 7 bases line up with TRBD2. The V gene end was trimmed by 0 bases and the J gene end by 9 bases; junction bases not matched to a gene: 8. CDR1 and CDR2 from the germline V gene are MNHEY and SMNVEV (reference sequence). The CDR3 is 15 residues long. DNA of the CDR3: TGTGCCAGCAGTTTATCAGGTCTAGCGGCCCTTGAGCAGTTCTTC. Its translation: CASSLSGLAALEQFF.

V usage is TRBV24-1 and J usage is TRBJ2-2; 7 bases map to TRBD2. The ends lost 5 bases at V and 5 bases at J; junction bases unmatched: 7. Germline V lookup: CDR1 KGHDR, CDR2 SFDVKD. The CDR3 sequence is 15 residues long. CDR3 DNA: TGTGCCACCAGTGTTCAAGCGGGACGGACCGGGGAGCTGTTTTTT. This codes for CATSVQAGRTGELFF.

The chain uses TRBV5-1 and TRBJ1-2; perhaps TRBD1 as D (6 bases). Germline lookup yields CDR1 SGHRS and CDR2 YFSETQ. V lost 4 bases, J lost 5 bases, and 18 bases lay in between. This CDR3 region has 15 residues. CDR3 protein: CASSPNRVEGYGYTF. The CDR3 region has the DNA TGCGCCAGCAGCCCGAACAGGGTTGAGGGGTATGGCTACACCTTC.

The chain recombines TRBV9 with TRBJ2-5; tentative D call: TRBD1 (5 bases). This CDR3 is 14 amino acids long. V was trimmed by 2 bases and J by 2 bases, leaving 10 bases between them. CDR1 SGDLS and CDR2 YYNGEE come from the germline V gene. The CDR3 DNA sequence: TGTGCCAGCAGCGTGGACAACTATCAAGAGACCCAGTACTTC. This gives the protein CASSVDNYQETQYF. Full variable domain (remainder filled in from reference TRBV9 and TRBJ2-5): DSGVTQTPKHLITATGQRVTLRCSPRSGDLSVYWYQQSLDQGLQFLIQYYNGEERAKGNILERFSAQQFPDLHSELNLSSLELGDSALYFCASSVDNYQETQYFGPGTRLLVL.

The chain is built from TRBV29-1 and TRBJ2-3; TRBD2 might be the D (6 bases). CDR1 is SQVTM and CDR2 is ANQGSEA in the germline V gene. The CDR3 sequence is 13 residues long. V shed 6 bases and J shed 11 bases, with 21 bases lying between them. In nucleotides, the CDR3 is TGCAGCGTCGCACCAGTAACCGGGGGTGGGCAGTATTTT. Encoded protein: CSVAPVTGGGQYF.

This chain links TRBV5-1 with TRBJ1-1; no clear D gene. Germline V gives CDR1 SGHRS, CDR2 YFSETQ. The CDR3 is made up of 13 amino acids. V was trimmed by 3 bases and J by 8 bases, leaving 14 bases between them. The CDR3 DNA follows: TGCGCCAGCAGCTGGAGGCCAGGCGCGGAAGCTTTCTTT. Amino acids: CASSWRPGAEAFF.

This clone was recorded a few times. The chain uses TRBV6-5 and TRBJ2-7; 10 bases are a match to TRBD2. The CDR3 totals 15 residues. V was clipped by 5 bases and J by 5 bases; unmatched bases: 9. CDR1 MNHEY and CDR2 SVGAGI come from the germline V gene. CDR3 bases: TGTGCCAGCAGTCACCTAGCGGGAGAAAGAAACGAGCAGTACTTC. This translates into CASSHLAGERNEQYF.

This clone was counted between two and nine times. CDR3 region: CSARGRRTQYF. The CDR3 DNA reads TGCAGTGCTAGAGGCCGGCGGACCCAGTACTTC. The rearrangement links TRBV20-1 to TRBJ2-5; D is uncertain. CDR1 and CDR2 (germline): DFQATT, SNEGSKA (reference sequence). The germline V and J ends were trimmed by 1 base and 7 bases, with 7 bases remaining between them. The CDR3 is 11 amino acids.

V usage is TRBV5-6 and J usage is TRBJ2-7; no firm D call. CDR3 length: 14 amino acids. Germline V gene sequence: CDR1 SGHDT, CDR2 YYEEEE. Trimming shortened V by 4 bases and J by 3 bases, and 14 bases separated the two germline ends. This chain's CDR3 is CASSGFGRDYEQYF. DNA of the CDR3: TGTGCCAGCAGCGGCTTTGGCAGAGACTACGAGCAGTACTTC. The full variable domain, in which reference TRBV5-6 and TRBJ2-7 provide the parts outside the CDR3, is DAGVTQSPTHLIKTRGQQVTLRCSPKSGHDTVSWYQQALGQGPQFIFQYYEEEERQRGNFPDRFSGHQFPNYSSELNVNALLLGDSALYLCASSGFGRDYEQYFGPGTRLTVT.

This rearrangement joins TRBV5-4 to TRBJ2-5; TRBD1 might be the D (5 bases). With 4 bases removed from V and 4 bases from J, the gap between germline ends came to 11 bases. CDR3 length equals 13 residues. Germline V gene sequence: CDR1 SGHNT, CDR2 YYREEE (reference sequence). In DNA form, the CDR3 reads TGTGCCAGCAGCCCCAGGGAACGAGAGACCCAGTACTTC. Amino acids: CASSPRERETQYF. The whole variable domain, remainder taken from reference TRBV5-4 and TRBJ2-5, is ETGVTQSPTHLIKTRGQQVTLRCSSQSGHNTVSWYQQALGQGPQFIFQYYREEENGRGNFPPRFSGLQFPNYSSELNVNALELDDSALYLCASSPRERETQYFGPGTRLLVL.

The V gene is TRBV2, the J gene TRBJ2-5, with 9 nucleotides matching TRBD2. Germline CDR1 SNHLY, CDR2 FYNNEI. V shed 4 bases, J shed 6 bases, and the junction held 12 bases outside the gene matches. The CDR3 spans 16 residues. In nucleotides, the CDR3 is TGTGCCAGCAGTGGAGGGGTAGCGGGAGCGAGGAAGACCCAGTACTTC. Amino acid sequence: CASSGGVAGARKTQYF. Variable domain in full (rest from reference TRBV2 and TRBJ2-5): EPEVTQTPSHQVTQMGQEVILRCVPISNHLYFYWYRQILGQKVEFLVSFYNNEISEKSEIFDDQFSVERPDGSNFTLKIRSTKLEDSAMYFCASSGGVAGARKTQYFGPGTRLLVL.

Turning to this clone: At one boundary the junction diverges from the germline segment, which might be a read error. CDR3 DNA: TGTGCCAGCAGTGACTCAGGGGGACAGCCCCAGCATTTT. Its protein product is CASSDSGGQPQHF. This rearrangement joins TRBV6-5 to TRBJ1-5; 7 bases match TRBD1. Germline lookup yields CDR1 MNHEY and CDR2 SVGAGI. This CDR3 comprises 13 residues.

The V gene is TRBV6-5, the J gene TRBJ2-3; no clear D. The germline gives CDR1 MNHEY, CDR2 SVGAGI. V was pared by 0 bases and J by 10 bases, with 11 bases between. The CDR3 loop spans 13 amino acids. CDR3 protein: CASSYSKETAQYF. DNA for the CDR3: TGTGCCAGCAGTTACTCGAAAGAGACGGCGCAGTATTTT.

The chain couples TRBV27 to TRBJ1-5; 8 bases align to TRBD1. Germline V lookup: CDR1 MNHEY, CDR2 SMNVEV (reference sequence). The CDR3 has 14 residues. Unmatched junction bases numbered 2, after V lost 3 bases and J lost 4 bases. CDR3 in amino acids: CASSFGQGNQPQHF. In DNA form, the CDR3 reads TGTGCCAGCAGTTTCGGACAGGGAAATCAGCCCCAGCATTTT.

The CDR3 DNA sequence: TGCAGTGCTCCCGGGAGGGCCTCGCAGTTCTTC. The encoded protein is CSAPGRASQFF. The chain links TRBV20-1 to TRBJ2-1; 8 bases align to TRBD2. The CDR3 loop spans 11 amino acids. J lost 12 bases, V lost 5 bases, and 6 bases had no gene match. Germline CDR1 and CDR2: DFQATT and SNEGSKA (reference sequence).

The chain combines TRBV18 with TRBJ2-2, with 8 bases matching TRBD1. The germline CDR1 and CDR2 sequences are KGHSH and LQKENI. The CDR3 consists of 16 residues. With V trimmed by 0 bases and J by 4 bases, 4 bases remained unmatched. The CDR3 nucleotides read TGTGCCAGCTCACCACCCGGACAGGGAGGCACCGGGGAGCTGTTTTTT. It codes for CASSPPGQGGTGELFF. The variable domain in full, with the rest retrieved from reference TRBV18 and TRBJ2-2, is NAGVMQNPRHLVRRRGQEARLRCSPMKGHSHVYWYRQLPEEGLKFMVYLQKENIIDESGMPKERFSAEFPKEGPSILRIQQVVRGDSAAYFCASSPPGQGGTGELFFGEGSRLTVL.

This chain uses TRBV25-1 with TRBJ2-7, with TRBD2 identical over 12 bases. Germline-derived CDR1 and CDR2 are MGHDK and SYGVNS. This CDR3 is built from 15 residues. J lost 6 bases, V lost 3 bases, and 6 bases had no gene match. The CDR3: CASSDAASGRVEQYF. The CDR3 region has the DNA TGTGCCAGCAGTGATGCGGCTAGCGGGAGGGTCGAGCAGTACTTC.

The chain couples TRBV6-1 to TRBJ2-1; TRBD1 matches 10 bases. This CDR3 contains 17 residues. The ends lost 4 bases at V and 6 bases at J; junction bases unmatched: 12. Per germline, CDR1 MNHNS and CDR2 SASEGT. The CDR3 coding sequence is TGTGCCAGCAGTGGCAGACAGGGGGCGCCTTGGCCCAATGAGCAGTTCTTC. It encodes CASSGRQGAPWPNEQFF.